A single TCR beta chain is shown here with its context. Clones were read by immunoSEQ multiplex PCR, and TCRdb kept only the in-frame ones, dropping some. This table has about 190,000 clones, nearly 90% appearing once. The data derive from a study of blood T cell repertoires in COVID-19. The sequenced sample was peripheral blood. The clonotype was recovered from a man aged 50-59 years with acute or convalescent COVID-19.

Here the CDR3 reads CASSTGSYEQYF. The CDR3 bases are TGTGCCAGTAGTACCGGCTCCTACGAGCAGTACTTC. The V gene is TRBV19, the J gene TRBJ2-7; no clear D. CDR1 LNHDA and CDR2 SQIVND come from the germline V gene (reference sequence). This CDR3 region has 12 residues. V lost 4 bases to trimming and J lost 0 bases, with 4 bases between them.